The 25 T cell receptor beta chains presented below share a single source sample, sequenced in a study of T cell repertoires in ileal Crohn's disease. Sample time point: neoterminal ileum biopsy at postoperative endoscopy, about 6 months after surgery. Clones were sequenced by immunoSEQ multiplex PCR, and TCRdb holds only the in-frame ones, with some missing. Seen here are 15,000 to 20,000 clones, 55% to 85% observed once, and the top ten hold about 4%. Sequencing was carried out using ileal tissue. The receptors here all came from an adult with Crohn's disease.

The rearrangement uses TRBV5-1 and TRBJ2-2; TRBD2 agrees at 7 bases. The CDR3 covers 17 residues. Germline trimming cut 1 base from V and 0 bases from J; bases unmatched to any gene: 6. Germline assignment: CDR1 SGHRS and CDR2 YFSETQ. This CDR3 is CASSLSSGPTNTGELFF. The CDR3 DNA reads as TGCGCCAGCAGCTTGAGTAGCGGGCCAACGAACACCGGGGAGCTGTTTTTT.

The rearrangement joins TRBV29-1 to TRBJ2-1, with 12 bases fitting TRBD2. The germline V gene has CDR1 SQVTM and CDR2 ANQGSEA. Unmatched junction bases numbered 5, after V lost 3 bases and J lost 8 bases. The CDR3 is made up of 14 amino acids. The CDR3 sequence is CSVDSSGGGYEQFF. In DNA form, the CDR3 reads TGCAGCGTTGATTCTAGCGGGGGGGGCTATGAGCAGTTCTTC.

The rearrangement joins TRBV5-6 to TRBJ2-4; maybe TRBD1 (6 bases). This CDR3 is built from 16 residues. Germline CDR1 and CDR2: SGHDT and YYEEEE. V shed 4 bases and J shed 1 base, with 15 bases lying between them. CDR3 sequence: CASSQVGAPAKNIQYF. The CDR3 bases are TGTGCCAGCAGCCAGGTGGGGGCGCCGGCCAAAAACATTCAGTACTTC.

V usage is TRBV7-8 and J usage is TRBJ1-4, with 10 nucleotides matching TRBD1. Germline V gene sequence: CDR1 SGHVS, CDR2 FQNEAQ. V dropped 1 base and J dropped 5; count of bases not matched to a gene: 13. This CDR3 comprises 19 residues. CDR3 DNA sequence: TGTGCCAGCAGCTTAGGTTCTAGGGACAGGGGAAGTCTAAATGAAAAACTGTTTTTT. It translates to CASSLGSRDRGSLNEKLFF.

This chain links TRBV1 with TRBJ1-1. TRBV1 is deemed a pseudogene. The CDR3 is made up of 16 amino acids. CDR3 amino acids: CTSSQDGRTMNTEAFF. The CDR3 DNA sequence: TGCACCAGCAGCCAAGATGGGAGGACCATGAACACTGAAGCTTTCTTT.

V is TRBV18 and J is TRBJ2-5, with TRBD2 matching 9 bases. The V gene end was trimmed by 4 bases and the J gene end by 5 bases; junction bases not matched to a gene: 8. Looked up from germline, CDR1 is KGHSH and CDR2 is LQKENI. The CDR3 extends over 15 amino acids. The CDR3 coding sequence is TGTGCCAGCTCACGGAGCGGGGGGACGGTGGAGACCCAGTACTTC. It yields the protein CASSRSGGTVETQYF.

This chain joins TRBV11-2 and TRBJ1-2; 10 bases agree with TRBD1. The germline V gene has CDR1 SGHAT and CDR2 FQNNGV. The CDR3 runs 17 residues. V shed 6 bases and J 4 bases; nucleotides not matched to a gene: 14. CDR3 sequence (DNA): TGTGCCAGCAGTTTCGCCGGGACAGGGGTCCTTGGCTATGGCTACACCTTC. Translation gives CASSFAGTGVLGYGYTF.

This clone was observed a handful of times. The rearrangement joins TRBV6-5 to TRBJ1-5; D unresolved. Per germline, CDR1 MNHEY and CDR2 SVGAGI. CDR3 length: 13 amino acids. Between the trimmed V and J ends, which lost 5 bases and 7 bases, there was a span of 12 bases. The CDR3 region is CASSGVGDQPQHF. The CDR3 DNA reads as TGTGCCAGCAGTGGCGTGGGAGACCAGCCCCAGCATTTT.

V gene TRBV30 combines with J gene TRBJ1-4; no reliable D call. V gave up 3 bases and J gave up 0 bases, with 8 bases separating them. The germline V gene has CDR1 GTSNPN and CDR2 SVGIG (reference sequence). The CDR3 loop spans 14 amino acids. The CDR3 reads CAWSGIATNEKLFF. DNA for the CDR3: TGTGCCTGGAGCGGGATAGCAACTAATGAAAAACTGTTTTTT.

This chain joins TRBV5-4 and TRBJ2-7, with D perhaps matching TRBD1 (5 bases). The CDR3 has 13 residues. V lost 4 bases and J 4 bases, leaving 12 bases between the germline ends. Germline CDR1 is SGHNT and CDR2 is YYREEE (reference sequence). For the CDR3, the DNA is TGTGCCAGCAGCCCGGACGCAGGGTACGAGCAGTACTTC. It is translated as CASSPDAGYEQYF.

The chain employs TRBV19 and TRBJ1-2; 8 nucleotides match TRBD1. Losses at the gene ends were 7 bases for V and 4 bases for J; bases not matched to a gene: 8. Per germline, CDR1 LNHDA and CDR2 SQIVND (reference sequence). The CDR3 spans 14 residues. The DNA for the CDR3 is TGTGCCAGTAACCACCAGGGGGCTTTCTATGGCTACACCTTC. The encoded protein is CASNHQGAFYGYTF.

This chain links TRBV27 with TRBJ2-7; 12 bases match TRBD2. The CDR3 length is 16 residues. From germline, CDR1 is MNHEY and CDR2 SMNVEV (reference sequence). The trim removed 6 bases at V and 3 bases at J, leaving 9 bases unmatched. The CDR3 protein is CASRKTSGSFYYEQYF. CDR3 sequence (DNA): TGTGCCAGCAGGAAGACTAGCGGGAGCTTCTACTACGAGCAGTACTTC.

In this sample, this clone turned up a few times. The rearrangement links TRBV5-1 to TRBJ1-4, with 12 bases matching TRBD1. CDR1 is SGHRS and CDR2 is YFSETQ in the germline V gene. This CDR3 is built from 15 residues. The V gene end was trimmed by 4 bases and the J gene end by 7 bases; junction bases not matched to a gene: 5. CDR3 protein: CASSPGQGASEKLFF. The CDR3 coding sequence is TGCGCCAGCAGCCCGGGACAGGGGGCGAGTGAAAAACTGTTTTTT.

This chain connects TRBV6-1 to TRBJ2-2; D gene unclear. V gave up 0 bases and J gave up 5 bases, with 10 bases separating them. Germline V gene lookup returns CDR1 MNHNS and CDR2 SASEGT. This CDR3 has 15 amino acids. CDR3 DNA: TGTGCCAGCAGTGAAGCGCACCCCGGGACCGGGGAGCTGTTTTTT. It encodes CASSEAHPGTGELFF.

CDR3 DNA sequence: TGCAGCGTTGAAGTCCCCCGGGGGAGAGAGACCCAGTACTTC. Translated, it gives CSVEVPRGRETQYF. This chain joins TRBV29-1 and TRBJ2-5; D may be TRBD2 (6 bases). Germline V CDR1 and CDR2: SQVTM, ANQGSEA. Trimming stripped 1 base from V and 4 bases from J, with 13 bases between. The length of the CDR3 is 14 residues.

The rearrangement joins TRBV7-2 to TRBJ1-1, with a possible D match to TRBD1 (6 bases). The CDR3 is 15 residues long. Germline V lookup: CDR1 SGHTA, CDR2 FQGNSA. The V end was cut by 1 base, the J end by 0 bases, with 9 bases between. The CDR3 is CASSLDRVVNTEAFF. The CDR3 DNA reads as TGTGCCAGCAGCTTAGACAGGGTGGTGAACACTGAAGCTTTCTTT. The full variable domain, rest sourced from reference TRBV7-2 and TRBJ1-1, is GAGVSQSPSNKVTEKGKDVELRCDPISGHTALYWYRQSLGQGLEFLIYFQGNSAPDKSGLPSDRFSAERTGGSVSTLTIQRTQQEDSAVYLCASSLDRVVNTEAFFGQGTRLTVV.

The chain links TRBV29-1 to TRBJ1-2, with D perhaps TRBD1 (5 bases). The length of the CDR3 is 12 residues. Germline values: CDR1 SQVTM, CDR2 ANQGSEA. The CDR3 sequence is CTTYGGVNGYTF. The CDR3 DNA is TGCACCACCTACGGGGGAGTGAATGGCTACACCTTC.

CDR3 nucleotide sequence: TGTGCCAGCAGCTTAGATAAGGACAGGATCGTATTTGGCTACACCTTC. It translates to CASSLDKDRIVFGYTF. The V gene is TRBV7-9, the J gene TRBJ1-2; 7 bases are a match to TRBD1. V lost 1 base and J lost 7; bases outside the gene matches: 12. The V gene's germline CDR1 is SEHNR and CDR2 FQNEAQ (reference sequence). The CDR3 covers 16 residues.

The rearrangement joins TRBV4-1 to TRBJ2-7; 11 bases are a match to TRBD2. CDR1 is MGHRA and CDR2 is YSYEKL in the germline V gene. The ends lost 0 bases at V and 2 bases at J; junction bases unmatched: 9. CDR3 length equals 18 residues. The DNA of the CDR3 is TGCGCCAGCAGCCAAGATCTCGGCGGGACTAGCGGCGCCTACGAGCAGTACTTC. It yields the protein CASSQDLGGTSGAYEQYF.

V gene TRBV7-6 combines with J gene TRBJ1-4, with D maybe TRBD1 (5 bases). CDR3 length: 13 residues. CDR1 is SGHVS, CDR2 FNYEAQ, per germline. V lost 8 bases, J lost 4 bases, and 11 bases lay in between. In DNA, the CDR3 is TGTGCCAGCCGAAGACAGATTAATGAAAAACTGTTTTTT. This codes for CASRRQINEKLFF.

The sample holds a few counts of this clone. The chain has TRBV4-3 and TRBJ2-7; weak D call: TRBD2 (5 bases). This CDR3 comprises 15 residues. Trimming removed 0 bases from V and 3 bases from J, with 12 bases in between. Germline V gives CDR1 LGHNA, CDR2 YSLEER. The DNA for the CDR3 is TGCGCCAGCAGCCAAGAGACCGGACTGAACTACGAGCAGTACTTC. Amino acids: CASSQETGLNYEQYF.

The V call is TRBV30, the J call TRBJ1-2, with D unclear. With 5 bases removed from V and 4 bases from J, the gap between germline ends came to 14 bases. The CDR3 covers 13 residues. CDR1 GTSNPN and CDR2 SVGIG come from the germline V gene (reference sequence). CDR3 loop: CAWHDPGSYGYTF. Here the CDR3 DNA reads TGTGCCTGGCATGATCCGGGAAGCTATGGCTACACCTTC.

This rearrangement joins TRBV25-1 to TRBJ2-2; TRBD1 matches 7 bases. The V gene's germline CDR1 is MGHDK and CDR2 SYGVNS. With V trimmed by 11 bases and J by 6 bases, 12 bases remained unmatched. The CDR3 sequence is 14 residues long. This CDR3 is CAGFETGRAGELFF. DNA for the CDR3: TGTGCCGGCTTTGAGACAGGGAGAGCCGGGGAGCTGTTTTTT.

The chain couples TRBV6-5 to TRBJ2-6, with no clear D. Trimming pared 6 bases from V and 2 bases from J, leaving 8 bases between. Germline values: CDR1 MNHEY, CDR2 SVGAGI. The CDR3 sequence is 14 residues long. CDR3 in DNA: TGTGCCAGCAGCCCTAACCCTGGGGCCAACGTCCTGACTTTC. It encodes CASSPNPGANVLTF.

The chain couples TRBV4-2 to TRBJ2-1, with 8 bases identical to TRBD1. Germline CDR1 and CDR2: LGHNA and YNFKEQ. This CDR3 contains 14 residues. Losses at the gene ends were 4 bases for V and 7 bases for J; bases not matched to a gene: 6. The CDR3 reads CASSLTGGRNEQFF. CDR3 DNA: TGTGCCAGCAGCCTTACAGGGGGACGGAATGAGCAGTTCTTC.